This is a list of T cell receptor beta chains from one sample in a study of shared T cell receptors in the human thymus. Method: immunoSEQ multiplex PCR; TCRdb's copy keeps in-frame clones and lacks some. There are 640,000 or so clones in the sample; around 87% occur only once, and about 0.0094% lies in the top ten. These data also featured in a second study, about human thymus T cells.

Sequenced material: thymocytes. These TCRs come from a boy under two years old with a congenital heart defect. The CDR3 runs from the conserved cysteine through the conserved F or W. D genes are given only for firm matches. Clone size appears in some rows only: once, few, many, or a class for an expanded clone.

clone_size j_call d_call v_call cdr3_nt cdr3_aa
few TRBJ1-1 - TRBV5-4 TGTGCCAGCAGCTTGGTTCCGGTGAACACTGAAGCTTTCTTT CASSLVPVNTEAFF
- TRBJ2-2 - TRBV28 TGTGCCAGCAGTAAAAGACAGGTCACCGGGGAGCTGTTTTTT CASSKRQVTGELFF
once TRBJ2-6 TRBD1 TRBV30 TGTGCCTGGAGTGTACAGGGGGCGCAGGGGGCCAACGTCCTGACTTTC CAWSVQGAQGANVLTF
- TRBJ2-7 - TRBV14 TGTGCCAGCAGCCCCCAACAGGGCAACCTCTCCTACGAGCAGTACTTC CASSPQQGNLSYEQYF
- TRBJ1-1 - TRBV15 TGTGCCACCAGCAGAGATTCCCCACCGAGCAGGGAACTCGATTCTGAAGCTTTCTTT CATSRDSPPSRELDSEAFF
- TRBJ2-3 - TRBV5-1 TGCGCCAGCAGCTTCCGGTCCCCATATACAGATACGCAGTATTTT CASSFRSPYTDTQYF
once TRBJ2-7 TRBD1 TRBV30 TGTGCCTGGACTCAAGGGACAGGGTCCTACGAGCAGTACTTC CAWTQGTGSYEQYF
- TRBJ2-7 TRBD1 TRBV27 TGTGCCAGCAGTTCGGACAGGGGGCAGGGCGAGCAGTACTTC CASSSDRGQGEQYF
- TRBJ1-6 - TRBV4-3 TGCGCCAGCAGCCAAGATAGGACAGCCTATAATTCACCCCTCCACTTT CASSQDRTAYNSPLHF
- TRBJ2-1 - TRBV2 TGTGCCAGCAGTCCGACCTTTCACAGCTCCTACAATGAGCAGTTCTTC CASSPTFHSSYNEQFF
- TRBJ1-1 - TRBV5-1 TGCGCCAGCACCCTCGGGGGGCGAGAGGGGACTGAAGCTTTCTTT CASTLGGREGTEAFF
- TRBJ2-7 TRBD2 TRBV27 TGTGCCAGCAGTAACCCGAGCGGGAGGGCCACCTACGAGCAGTACTTC CASSNPSGRATYEQYF
- TRBJ2-1 - TRBV27 TGTGCCAGCAGGACCTCGGCAGGCTCCTACAATGAGCAGTTCTTC CASRTSAGSYNEQFF
- TRBJ2-1 TRBD2 TRBV29-1 TGCAGCGTTGAATCGCGGGGGAGCTCCTACAATGAGCAGTTCTTC CSVESRGSSYNEQFF
- TRBJ1-2 TRBD1 TRBV29-1 TGCAGCGCTTCGGGACAGGGCCTCTATGGCTACACCTTC CSASGQGLYGYTF
- TRBJ2-7 TRBD1 TRBV18 TGTGCCAGCTCACGGCCCGGACAGGGCTACGAGCAGTACTTC CASSRPGQGYEQYF